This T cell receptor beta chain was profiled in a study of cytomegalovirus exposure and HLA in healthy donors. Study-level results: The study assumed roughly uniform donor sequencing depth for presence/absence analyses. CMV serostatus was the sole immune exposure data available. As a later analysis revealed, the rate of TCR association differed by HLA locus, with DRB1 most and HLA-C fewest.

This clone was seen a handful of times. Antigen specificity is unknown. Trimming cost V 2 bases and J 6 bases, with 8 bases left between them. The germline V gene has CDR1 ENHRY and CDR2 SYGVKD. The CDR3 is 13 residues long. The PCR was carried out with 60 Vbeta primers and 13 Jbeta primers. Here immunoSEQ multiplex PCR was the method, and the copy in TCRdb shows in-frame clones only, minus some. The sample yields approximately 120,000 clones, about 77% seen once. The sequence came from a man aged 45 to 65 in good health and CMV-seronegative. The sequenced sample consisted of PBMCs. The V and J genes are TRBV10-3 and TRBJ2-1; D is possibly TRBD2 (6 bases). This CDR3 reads CAISELEGNEQFF. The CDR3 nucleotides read TGTGCCATCAGTGAGCTGGAGGGCAATGAGCAGTTCTTC.